The 17 T cell receptor beta chains given below trace back to one sample, sequenced in a study of blood T cell repertoires in COVID-19. Libraries were prepared by immunoSEQ multiplex PCR; TCRdb keeps only in-frame clonotypes and omits some of them. Here the sample spans about 35,000 clones, 70% to 90% being singletons. Sequenced: peripheral blood. These receptors were obtained from a human donor in a cohort sampled during active COVID-19.

As DNA, the CDR3 is TGTGCCAGCAGCGTAGGCGAAGGGGAATACTATGGCTACACCTTC. It is translated as CASSVGEGEYYGYTF. V and J are TRBV9 and TRBJ1-2, with D perhaps TRBD1 (5 bases). The CDR3 runs 15 residues. The ends were cut back, 0 bases at V and 3 bases at J, with 12 bases in the middle. Germline CDR1 reads SGDLS; CDR2 reads YYNGEE.

V is TRBV3-1 (or the pseudogene TRBV3-2) and J is TRBJ2-3; TRBD2 matches 10 bases. J gave up 6 bases and V 0 bases, and 9 bases lay outside the gene matches. From germline, CDR1 is LGHDT and CDR2 YNNKEL (reference sequence). CDR3 length equals 17 residues. CDR3 coding DNA: TGTGCCAGCAGCCAAGATATGCTAGCGGGGGTCGTGGATACGCAGTATTTT. Translation: CASSQDMLAGVVDTQYF.

The chain recombines TRBV27 with TRBJ2-7; TRBD1 aligns across 10 bases. Trimming at V came to 8 bases and at J to 7 bases, leaving 8 bases not matched to a gene. The germline V gene encodes CDR1 MNHEY and CDR2 SMNVEV (reference sequence). The CDR3 contains 13 residues. CDR3 sequence: CASGDRGPREQYF. In DNA form, the CDR3 reads TGTGCCAGCGGGGACAGGGGCCCTCGGGAGCAGTACTTC.

The chain carries TRBV6-5 and TRBJ2-7; TRBD1 matches at 7 bases. Germline values: CDR1 MNHEY, CDR2 SVGAGI. V lost 6 bases and J lost 7; bases outside the gene matches: 9. The CDR3 is 13 residues long. CDR3 loop: CASRGDSLTEQYF. CDR3 sequence (DNA): TGTGCCAGCAGAGGGGACAGCCTCACGGAGCAGTACTTC.

The chain uses TRBV10-3 and TRBJ2-3; 12 bases match TRBD2. There are 14 residues in the CDR3. V shed 6 bases, J shed 5 bases, and the junction held 3 bases outside the gene matches. Germline lookup yields CDR1 ENHRY and CDR2 SYGVKD. The CDR3 DNA is TGTGCCATCAGGCGACTAGCGGGAGAAGATACGCAGTATTTT. It translates to CAIRRLAGEDTQYF.

The CDR3 reads CASSGSGLNTGELFF. The CDR3, as DNA: TGTGCCAGTAGTGGGTCGGGGTTGAACACCGGGGAGCTGTTTTTT. The chain is built from TRBV19 and TRBJ2-2, with a possible D match to TRBD2 (5 bases). The CDR3 sequence is 15 residues long. From germline, CDR1 is LNHDA and CDR2 SQIVND (reference sequence). Trimming shortened V by 5 bases and J by 1 base, and 11 bases separated the two germline ends.

V is TRBV18 and J is TRBJ2-5; tentatively, D is TRBD1 (6 bases). The CDR3 covers 14 residues. V lost 4 bases to trimming and J lost 2 bases, with 11 bases between them. Germline-derived CDR1 and CDR2 are KGHSH and LQKENI. CDR3 bases: TGTGCCAGCTCACAACAGGGCGGTCAAGAGACCCAGTACTTC. Amino acids: CASSQQGGQETQYF.

The V gene is TRBV10-2, the J gene TRBJ1-1; no clear D gene. The V end lost 11 bases, the J end lost 1 base, and 20 bases lay between the germline ends. The germline V gene has CDR1 WSHSY and CDR2 SAAADI. This CDR3 comprises 15 residues. The CDR3 bases are TGCGCCTCTCGGCGAGGGCCTAACGGGAACACTGAAGCTTTCTTT. Amino acid sequence: CASRRGPNGNTEAFF.

This clone was seen a handful of times. V gene TRBV21-1 combines with J gene TRBJ1-6; TRBD1 is the table's D call and was not checked against the DNA. TRBV21-1 is listed as a pseudogene. The CDR3 has 21 residues. The CDR3 DNA sequence: TGTGCCAGCAGCAAAGGAAGTGGGGACAGCCTCGAAATAAGAAACAATTCACCCCTCCACTTT. This translates into CASSKGSGDSLEIRNNSPLHF.

This clone was picked up one time. The V and J genes are TRBV12-3 or TRBV12-4 and TRBJ1-4; tentative D call: TRBD1 (5 bases). Trimming took off 5 bases at V and 7 bases at J, with 11 bases between the two ends. CDR3 length: 13 amino acids. DNA for the CDR3: TGTGCCAGCAGTCCGGCAGGGCGTGAAAAACTGTTTTTT. As protein: CASSPAGREKLFF.

This sequence joins TRBV9 and TRBJ2-2, with a tentative D call TRBD1 (5 bases). There are 13 residues in the CDR3. With 1 base removed from V and 6 bases from J, the gap between germline ends came to 7 bases. The germline gives CDR1 SGDLS, CDR2 YYNGEE. The CDR3 DNA sequence: TGTGCCAGCAGCGTAAGGGGCCCCGGGGAGCTGTTTTTT. Encoded protein: CASSVRGPGELFF.

The chain carries TRBV19 and TRBJ1-1; TRBD1 matches at 7 bases. This CDR3 spans 15 amino acids. J lost 4 bases, V lost 6 bases, and 11 bases had no gene match. In germline, CDR1 is LNHDA, CDR2 SQIVND (reference sequence). The CDR3 protein is CASREQGFSVTEAFF. In DNA form, the CDR3 reads TGTGCCAGTAGAGAACAGGGGTTTTCTGTCACTGAAGCTTTCTTT.

This clone was seen once. The chain carries TRBV21-1 and TRBJ2-5; the table's TRBD2 call for D was not verified on the DNA. TRBV21-1 is a pseudogene segment. CDR3 length equals 11 residues. CDR3 sequence reads: CARLAGETQYF. DNA of the CDR3: TGTGCCCGTTTAGCGGGAGAGACCCAGTACTTC.

This chain uses TRBV7-6 with TRBJ2-7; 8 bases are a match to TRBD2. From germline, CDR1 is SGHVS and CDR2 FNYEAQ. This CDR3 region has 15 residues. The V gene end was trimmed by 5 bases and the J gene end by 4 bases; junction bases not matched to a gene: 10. CDR3 DNA: TGTGCCAGCAGCACTCAGCGGGGGAATCTTTACGAGCAGTACTTC. This codes for CASSTQRGNLYEQYF.

The chain links TRBV27 to TRBJ2-4; 9 bases agree with TRBD2. The CDR3 has 16 residues. V was pared by 5 bases and J by 6 bases, with 11 bases of the junction left unmatched. The germline V gene encodes CDR1 MNHEY and CDR2 SMNVEV (reference sequence). DNA for the CDR3: TGTGCCAGCAGTCTAGGGGCGGGGGGGCCTGGAAACATTCAGTACTTC. Its translation: CASSLGAGGPGNIQYF.

V and J are TRBV6-6 and TRBJ2-1, with D possibly TRBD1 on 5 matching bases. From germline, CDR1 is MNHNY and CDR2 SVGAGI (reference sequence). V lost 8 bases, J lost 5 bases, and 19 bases lay in between. The CDR3 extends over 15 amino acids. The CDR3 loop reads CASAPLTGNNNEQFF. CDR3 DNA sequence: TGTGCCAGCGCCCCCCTTACAGGAAATAACAATGAGCAGTTCTTC.

The chain combines TRBV3-1 (or the pseudogene TRBV3-2) with TRBJ1-6; the match to TRBD1 covers 11 bases. V shed 5 bases, J shed 4 bases, and the junction held 4 bases outside the gene matches. The length of the CDR3 is 16 residues. The germline gives CDR1 LGHDT, CDR2 YNNKEL (reference sequence). CDR3 amino acids: CASSKGQGVYNSPLHF. CDR3 sequence (DNA): TGTGCCAGCAGCAAGGGACAGGGGGTTTATAATTCACCCCTCCACTTT.